This TCR beta chain was identified during a study of blood T cells in healthy people across ages. General study findings and limits: Long-lived donors exceeded aged donors in naive CD4+ cells and diversity. Unsorted PBMC input precluded a conclusive naive versus antigen-experienced comparison.

The V gene end was trimmed by 3 bases and the J gene end by 4 bases; junction bases not matched to a gene: 8. Germline V gene lookup returns CDR1 SGHDT and CDR2 YYEEEE. There are 16 residues in the CDR3. Comments on this clonotype: Antigen specificity is unknown.

For the second PCR, which ran for about 6 to 11 cycles, a sample-barcoded 5' primer and a J-beta primer mix were used. MiXCR was run by TCRdb on the 5' RACE reads, yielding one entry per CDR3 protein. The sample includes 700,000 to 1,000,000 distinct CDR3 sequences, under 55% of them seen just once. The source material was blood. The chain recombines TRBV5-6 with TRBJ2-1; TRBD2 aligns across 9 bases. This receptor was identified in a man in his 60s in good health. This chain's CDR3 is CASSWEELAGYNEQFF. Here the CDR3 DNA reads TGTGCCAGCAGCTGGGAGGAGCTAGCGGGGTACAATGAGCAGTTCTTC.